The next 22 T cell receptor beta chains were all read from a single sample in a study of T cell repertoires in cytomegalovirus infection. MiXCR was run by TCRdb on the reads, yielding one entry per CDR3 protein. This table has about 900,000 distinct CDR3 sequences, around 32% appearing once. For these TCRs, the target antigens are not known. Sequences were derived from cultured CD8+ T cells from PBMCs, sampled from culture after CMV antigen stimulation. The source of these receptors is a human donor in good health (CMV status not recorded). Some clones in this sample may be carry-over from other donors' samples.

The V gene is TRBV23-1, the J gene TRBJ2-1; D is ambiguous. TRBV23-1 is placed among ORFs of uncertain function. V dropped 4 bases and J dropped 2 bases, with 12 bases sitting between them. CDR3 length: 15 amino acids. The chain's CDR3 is CASSRSTRTYNEQFF. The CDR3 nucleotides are TGCGCCAGCAGTCGTTCGACACGAACCTACAATGAGCAGTTCTTC.

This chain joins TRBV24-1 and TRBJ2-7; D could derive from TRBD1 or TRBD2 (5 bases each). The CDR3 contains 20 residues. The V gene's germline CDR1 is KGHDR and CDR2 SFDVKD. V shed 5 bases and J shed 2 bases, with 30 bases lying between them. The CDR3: CATSVLNTGPGTRDPYEQYF. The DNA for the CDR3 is TGTGCCACCAGTGTTCTCAATACGGGGCCAGGAACAAGAGACCCCTACGAGCAGTACTTC.

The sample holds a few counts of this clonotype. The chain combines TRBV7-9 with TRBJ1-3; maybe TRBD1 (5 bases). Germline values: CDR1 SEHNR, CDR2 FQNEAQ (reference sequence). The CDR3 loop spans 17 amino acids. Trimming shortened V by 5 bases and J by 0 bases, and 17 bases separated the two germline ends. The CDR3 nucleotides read TGTGCCAGCAGCGGCCGGTTGGGGGAATACTCTGGAAACACCATATATTTT. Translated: CASSGRLGEYSGNTIYF.

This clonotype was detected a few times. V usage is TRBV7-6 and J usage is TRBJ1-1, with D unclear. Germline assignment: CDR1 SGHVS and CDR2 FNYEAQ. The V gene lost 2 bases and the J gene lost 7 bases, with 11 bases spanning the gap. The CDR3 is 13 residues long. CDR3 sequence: CASSLSGRYEAFF. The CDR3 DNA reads TGTGCCAGCAGCTTAAGCGGACGTTATGAAGCTTTCTTT. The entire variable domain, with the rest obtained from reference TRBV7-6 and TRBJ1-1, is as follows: GAGVSQSPRYKVTKRGQDVALRCDPISGHVSLYWYRQALGQGPEFLTYFNYEAQQDKSGLPNDRFSAERPEGSISTLTIQRTEQRDSAMYRCASSLSGRYEAFFGQGTRLTVV.

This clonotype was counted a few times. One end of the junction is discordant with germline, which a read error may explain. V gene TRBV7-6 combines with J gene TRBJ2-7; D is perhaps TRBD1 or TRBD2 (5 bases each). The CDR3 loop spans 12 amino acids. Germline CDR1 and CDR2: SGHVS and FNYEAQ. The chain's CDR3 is CASSRGESPYDF. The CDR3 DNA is TGTGCCAGCAGCCGAGGGGAGAGTCCCTACGACTTC.

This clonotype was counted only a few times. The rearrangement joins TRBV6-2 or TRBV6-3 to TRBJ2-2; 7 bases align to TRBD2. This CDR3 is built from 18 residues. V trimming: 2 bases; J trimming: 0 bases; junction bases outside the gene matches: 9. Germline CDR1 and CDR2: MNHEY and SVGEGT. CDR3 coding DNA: TGTGCCAGCAGTTACCCGCGGCTAGCGGTCACGAACACCGGGGAGCTGTTTTTT. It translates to CASSYPRLAVTNTGELFF.

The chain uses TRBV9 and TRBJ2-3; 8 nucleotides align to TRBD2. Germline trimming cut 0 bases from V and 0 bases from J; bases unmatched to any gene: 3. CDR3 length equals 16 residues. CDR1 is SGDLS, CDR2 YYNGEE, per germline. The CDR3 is CASSVDRGGSTDTQYF. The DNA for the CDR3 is TGTGCCAGCAGCGTAGATCGGGGGGGGAGCACAGATACGCAGTATTTT.

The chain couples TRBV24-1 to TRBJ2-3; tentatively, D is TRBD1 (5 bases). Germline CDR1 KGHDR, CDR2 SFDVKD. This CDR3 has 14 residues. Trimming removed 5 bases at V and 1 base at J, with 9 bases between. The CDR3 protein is CATSGVRGTDTQYF. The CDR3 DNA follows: TGTGCCACCAGTGGGGTCAGGGGCACAGATACGCAGTATTTT.

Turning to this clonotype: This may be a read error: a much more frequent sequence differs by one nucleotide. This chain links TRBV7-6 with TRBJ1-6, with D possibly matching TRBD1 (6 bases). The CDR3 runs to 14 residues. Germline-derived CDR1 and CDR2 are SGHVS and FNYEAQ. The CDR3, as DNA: TGTGCCAACAGCTTAGGACAGAACAATTCACCCCTCCACTTT. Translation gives CANSLGQNNSPLHF.

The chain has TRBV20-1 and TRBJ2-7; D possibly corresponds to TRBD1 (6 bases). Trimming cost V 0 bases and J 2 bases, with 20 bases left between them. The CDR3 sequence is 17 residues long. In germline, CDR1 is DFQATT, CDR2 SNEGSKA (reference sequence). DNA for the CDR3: TGCAGTGCTAGAGATATCAGGGACACCGTGTTCCCCTACGAGCAGTACTTC. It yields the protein CSARDIRDTVFPYEQYF.

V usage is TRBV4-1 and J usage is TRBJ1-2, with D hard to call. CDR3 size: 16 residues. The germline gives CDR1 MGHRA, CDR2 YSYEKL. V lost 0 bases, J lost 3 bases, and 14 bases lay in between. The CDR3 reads CASSQERRPFDYGYTF. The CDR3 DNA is TGCGCCAGCAGCCAAGAACGACGGCCCTTCGACTATGGCTACACCTTC.

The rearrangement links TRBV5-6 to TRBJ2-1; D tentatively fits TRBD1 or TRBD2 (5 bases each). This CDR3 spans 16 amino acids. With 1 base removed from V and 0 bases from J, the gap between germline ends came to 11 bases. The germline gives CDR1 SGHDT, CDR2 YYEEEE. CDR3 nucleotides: TGTGCCAGCAGCTTGCAGGGACCTAGCTCCTACAATGAGCAGTTCTTC. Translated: CASSLQGPSSYNEQFF.

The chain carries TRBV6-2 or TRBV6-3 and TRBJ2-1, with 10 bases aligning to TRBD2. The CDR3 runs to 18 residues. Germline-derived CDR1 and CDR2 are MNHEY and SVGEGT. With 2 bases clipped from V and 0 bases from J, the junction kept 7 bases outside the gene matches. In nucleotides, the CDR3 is TGTGCCAGCAGTTACGGGGCTAGCGGGGGTAGCTCCTACAATGAGCAGTTCTTC. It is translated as CASSYGASGGSSYNEQFF.

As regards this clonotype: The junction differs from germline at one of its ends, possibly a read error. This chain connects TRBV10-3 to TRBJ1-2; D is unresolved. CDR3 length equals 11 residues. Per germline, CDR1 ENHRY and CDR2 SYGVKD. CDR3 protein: CAFRQNYGYTF. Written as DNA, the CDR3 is TGTGCCTTCAGGCAGAACTATGGCTACACCTTC.

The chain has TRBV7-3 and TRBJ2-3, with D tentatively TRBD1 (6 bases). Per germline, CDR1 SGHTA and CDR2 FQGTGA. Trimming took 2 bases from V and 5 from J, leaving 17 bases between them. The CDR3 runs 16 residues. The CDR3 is CASSLAGGGYIDTQYF. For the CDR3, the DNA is TGTGCCAGCAGCTTAGCTGGGGGCGGATATATAGATACGCAGTATTTT. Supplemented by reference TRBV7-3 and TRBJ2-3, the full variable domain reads GAGVSQTPSNKVTEKGKYVELRCDPISGHTALYWYRQSLGQGPEFLIYFQGTGAADDSGLPNDRFFAVRPEGSVSTLKIQRTERGDSAVYLCASSLAGGGYIDTQYFGPGTRLTVL.

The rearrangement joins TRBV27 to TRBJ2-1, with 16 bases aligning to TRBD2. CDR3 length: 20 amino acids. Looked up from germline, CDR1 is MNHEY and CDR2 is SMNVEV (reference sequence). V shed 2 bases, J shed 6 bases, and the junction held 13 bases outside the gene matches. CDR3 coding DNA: TGTGCCAGCAGTTTAGGGCCGGGACTAGCGGGGGGGCCGTCGTCCAATGAGCAGTTCTTC. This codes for CASSLGPGLAGGPSSNEQFF.

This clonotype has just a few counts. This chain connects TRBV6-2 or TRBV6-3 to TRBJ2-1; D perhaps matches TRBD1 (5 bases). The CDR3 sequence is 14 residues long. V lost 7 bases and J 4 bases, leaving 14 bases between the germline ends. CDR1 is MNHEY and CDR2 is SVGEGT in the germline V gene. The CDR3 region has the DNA TGTGCCAGCAAGGCCCCGCAGGGTTACAATGAGCAGTTCTTC. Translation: CASKAPQGYNEQFF.

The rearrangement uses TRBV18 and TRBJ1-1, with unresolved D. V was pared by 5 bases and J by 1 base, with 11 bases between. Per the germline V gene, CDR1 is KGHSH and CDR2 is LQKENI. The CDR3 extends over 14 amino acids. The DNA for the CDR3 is TGTGCCAGCTCATCCCCGGTCGAGAACACTGAAGCTTTCTTT. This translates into CASSSPVENTEAFF.

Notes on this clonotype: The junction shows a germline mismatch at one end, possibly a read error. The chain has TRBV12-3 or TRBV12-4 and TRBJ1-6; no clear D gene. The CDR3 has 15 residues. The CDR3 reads CPSSPTSYGNSPLHF. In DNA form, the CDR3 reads TGTCCCAGCAGTCCGACCAGTTACGGGAATTCACCCCTCCACTTT.

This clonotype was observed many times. The CDR3 sequence: CASSQDYGNTGELFF. The CDR3 nucleotides are TGTGCCAGCAGCCAAGACTACGGGAACACCGGGGAGCTGTTTTTT. The chain combines TRBV4-2 with TRBJ2-2, with D hard to call. Germline V gene sequence: CDR1 LGHNA, CDR2 YNFKEQ. The CDR3 has 15 amino acids. The V end was cut by 0 bases, the J end by 1 base, with 6 bases between.

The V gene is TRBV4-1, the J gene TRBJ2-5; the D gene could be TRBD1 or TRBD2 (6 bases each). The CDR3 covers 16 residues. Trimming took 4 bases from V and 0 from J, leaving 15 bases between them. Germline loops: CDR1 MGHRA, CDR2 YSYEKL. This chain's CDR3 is CASSPERGEDQETQYF. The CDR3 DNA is TGCGCCAGCAGCCCAGAAAGGGGGGAGGACCAAGAGACCCAGTACTTC.

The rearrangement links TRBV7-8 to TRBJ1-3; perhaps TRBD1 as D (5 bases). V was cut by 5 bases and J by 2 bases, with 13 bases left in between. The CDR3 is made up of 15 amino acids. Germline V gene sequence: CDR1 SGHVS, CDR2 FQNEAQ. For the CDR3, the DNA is TGTGCCAGCAGCCTCGGCCCAGGGACTGGAAACACCATATATTTT. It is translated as CASSLGPGTGNTIYF.